This TCR beta chain was captured by sequencing in a study of beta chain features in type 1 diabetes. The CDR3 spans 18 residues. V lost 1 base, J lost 2 bases, and 7 bases stayed unmatched. CDR1 SEHNR and CDR2 FQNEAQ come from the germline V gene (reference sequence). Study-wide results and caveats: Resolution of whether HLA type affects TCRB rearrangement was not achieved here.

cDNA synthesis used the whole RNA isolate, giving expressed TCRB sequences. Assay: immunoSEQ multiplex PCR; the TCRdb copy retains only in-frame clones and omits some. Here the sample spans 250,000 to 350,000 clones, 8% to 13% being singletons. This clone was detected only a few times. Its specificity is unknown. V usage is TRBV7-9 and J usage is TRBJ2-5; 13 bases line up with TRBD2. The receptor's source is a woman aged 25 to 39 in good health. Sequenced material: naive CD4+ T cells from blood. The CDR3 sequence: CASSLGDPGLAGQETQYF. The CDR3 DNA reads as TGTGCCAGCAGCTTAGGGGATCCGGGACTAGCGGGACAAGAGACCCAGTACTTC.